One and the same sample provided the 5 T cell receptor beta chains below, sequenced in a study of blood T cell repertoires in COVID-19. The protocol was immunoSEQ multiplex PCR, while the TCRdb copy is restricted to in-frame clones and leaves out a portion. The sample holds about 270,000 clones, around 83% seen once. The sequencing input was peripheral blood. The receptor source for this set is an elderly man with acute or convalescent COVID-19.

The chain combines TRBV7-9 with TRBJ2-7; maybe TRBD1 (5 bases). Trimming cost V 4 bases and J 3 bases, with 10 bases left between them. The germline V gene encodes CDR1 SEHNR and CDR2 FQNEAQ (reference sequence). This CDR3 is 13 amino acids long. The CDR3 DNA reads as TGTGCCAGCAGCTGGGGCAGAGACTACGAGCAGTACTTC. It specifies CASSWGRDYEQYF. Using reference TRBV7-9 and TRBJ2-7 for the parts outside the CDR3, the full variable domain is DTGVSQNPRHKITKRGQNVTFRCDPISEHNRLYWYRQTLGQGPEFLTYFQNEAQLEKSRLLSDRFSAERPKGSFSTLEIQRTEQGDSAMYLCASSWGRDYEQYFGPGTRLTVT.

V usage is TRBV4-1 and J usage is TRBJ2-1, with 12 nucleotides matching TRBD2. Trimming cost V 1 base and J 5 bases; bases outside gene matches: 3. CDR3 size: 16 residues. The germline V gene has CDR1 MGHRA and CDR2 YSYEKL. The CDR3 nucleotides are TGCGCCAGCAGCCAAGCGGGACTAGCGGGTAACAATGAGCAGTTCTTC. Amino acids: CASSQAGLAGNNEQFF.

The chain couples TRBV4-2 to TRBJ2-7, with 7 bases lining up with TRBD2. This CDR3 region has 15 residues. The V segment lost 0 bases and the J segment 6 bases; nucleotides outside the gene matches: 8. CDR1 is LGHNA, CDR2 YNFKEQ, per germline. CDR3 protein: CASSQEVSGTSEQYF. The CDR3 nucleotides read TGTGCCAGCAGCCAAGAGGTGAGCGGGACCTCCGAGCAGTACTTC.

The chain joins TRBV6-6 to TRBJ2-1; TRBD2 matches 7 bases. Germline CDR1 reads MNHNY; CDR2 reads SVGAGI (reference sequence). This CDR3 has 14 residues. The trim removed 7 bases at V and 5 bases at J, leaving 8 bases unmatched. CDR3 residues: CASIRGGLNNEQFF. CDR3 nucleotide sequence: TGTGCCAGCATCCGCGGGGGACTTAACAATGAGCAGTTCTTC.

This chain joins TRBV2 and TRBJ2-2; the D gene is possibly TRBD2 (6 bases). Germline V lookup: CDR1 SNHLY, CDR2 FYNNEI. Trimming removed 2 bases from V and 5 bases from J, with 12 bases in between. This CDR3 comprises 15 residues. The CDR3 is CASSELASVTGELFF. The CDR3 region has the DNA TGTGCCAGCAGTGAACTAGCTAGCGTAACCGGGGAGCTGTTTTTT.